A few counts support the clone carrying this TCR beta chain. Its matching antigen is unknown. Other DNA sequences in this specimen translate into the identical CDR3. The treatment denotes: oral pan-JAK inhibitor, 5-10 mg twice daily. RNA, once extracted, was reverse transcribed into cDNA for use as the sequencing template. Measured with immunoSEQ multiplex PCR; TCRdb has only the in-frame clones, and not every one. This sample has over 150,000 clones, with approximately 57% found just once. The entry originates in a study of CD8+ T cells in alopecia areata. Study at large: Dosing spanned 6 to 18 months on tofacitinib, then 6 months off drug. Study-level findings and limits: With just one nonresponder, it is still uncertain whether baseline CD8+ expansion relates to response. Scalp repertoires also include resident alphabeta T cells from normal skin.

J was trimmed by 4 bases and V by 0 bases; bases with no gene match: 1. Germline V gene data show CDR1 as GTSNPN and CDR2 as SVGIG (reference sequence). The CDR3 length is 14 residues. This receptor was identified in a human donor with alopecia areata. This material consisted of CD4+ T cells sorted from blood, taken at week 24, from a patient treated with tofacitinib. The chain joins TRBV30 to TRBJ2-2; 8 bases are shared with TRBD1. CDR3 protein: CAWSVQGGTGELFF. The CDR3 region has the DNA TGTGCCTGGAGTGTACAGGGGGGCACCGGGGAGCTGTTTTTT.